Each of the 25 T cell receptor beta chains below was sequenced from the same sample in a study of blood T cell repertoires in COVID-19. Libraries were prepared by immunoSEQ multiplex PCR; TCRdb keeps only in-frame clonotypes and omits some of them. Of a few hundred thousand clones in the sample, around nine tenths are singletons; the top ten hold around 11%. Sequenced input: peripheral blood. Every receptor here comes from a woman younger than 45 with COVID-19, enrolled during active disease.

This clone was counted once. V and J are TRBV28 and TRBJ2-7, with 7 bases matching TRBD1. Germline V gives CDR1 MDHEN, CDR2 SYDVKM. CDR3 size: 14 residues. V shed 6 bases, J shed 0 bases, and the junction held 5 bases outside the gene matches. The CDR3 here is CASRRQGSSYEQYF. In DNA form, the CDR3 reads TGTGCCAGCAGAAGACAGGGCAGCTCCTACGAGCAGTACTTC.

The CDR3 reads CASSEATYGYTF. The CDR3 DNA follows: TGTGCCAGCAGTGAGGCAACCTATGGCTACACCTTC. The rearrangement links TRBV2 to TRBJ1-2; no firm D call. Germline CDR1 reads SNHLY; CDR2 reads FYNNEI. The CDR3 spans 12 residues. V shed 3 bases and J shed 4 bases, with 6 bases lying between them.

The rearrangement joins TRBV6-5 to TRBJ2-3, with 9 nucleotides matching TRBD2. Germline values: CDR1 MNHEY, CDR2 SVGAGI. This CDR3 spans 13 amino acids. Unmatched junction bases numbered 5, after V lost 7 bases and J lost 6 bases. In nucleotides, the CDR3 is TGTGCCAGCACCGAACTAGCGGGTGATACGCAGTATTTT. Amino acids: CASTELAGDTQYF.

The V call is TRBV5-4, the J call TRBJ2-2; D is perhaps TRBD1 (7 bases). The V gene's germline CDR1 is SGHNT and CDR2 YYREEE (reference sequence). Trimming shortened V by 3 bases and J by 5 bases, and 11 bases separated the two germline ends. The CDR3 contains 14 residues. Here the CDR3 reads CASSSPGGTGELFF. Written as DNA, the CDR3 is TGTGCCAGCAGCTCCCCAGGGGGGACCGGGGAGCTGTTTTTT.

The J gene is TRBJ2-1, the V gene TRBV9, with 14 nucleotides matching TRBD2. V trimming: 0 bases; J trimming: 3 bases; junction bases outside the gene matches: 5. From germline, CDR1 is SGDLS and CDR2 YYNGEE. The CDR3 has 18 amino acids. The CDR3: CASSVGGTSGRFYNEQFF. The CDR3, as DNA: TGTGCCAGCAGCGTAGGGGGGACTAGCGGGAGATTCTACAATGAGCAGTTCTTC.

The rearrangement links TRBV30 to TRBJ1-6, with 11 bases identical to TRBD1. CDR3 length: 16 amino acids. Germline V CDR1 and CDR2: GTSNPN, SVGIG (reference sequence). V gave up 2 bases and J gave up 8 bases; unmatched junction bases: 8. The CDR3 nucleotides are TGTGCCTGGAGTTTTCGGACAGGGGGCAATCATTCACCCCTCCACTTT. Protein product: CAWSFRTGGNHSPLHF.

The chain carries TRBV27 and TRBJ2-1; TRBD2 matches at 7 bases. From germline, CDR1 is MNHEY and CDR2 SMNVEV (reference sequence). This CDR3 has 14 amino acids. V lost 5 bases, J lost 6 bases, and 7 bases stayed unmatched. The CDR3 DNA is TGTGCCAGCAGTCCATGGACGGGGGGCAATGAGCAGTTCTTC. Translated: CASSPWTGGNEQFF.

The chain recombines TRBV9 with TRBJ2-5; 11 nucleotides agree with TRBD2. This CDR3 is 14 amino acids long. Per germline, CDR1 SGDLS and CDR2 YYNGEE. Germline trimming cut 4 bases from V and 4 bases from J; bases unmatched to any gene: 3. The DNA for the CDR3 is TGTGCCAGCAGCCGCGGACTAGCGGGAGAGACCCAGTACTTC. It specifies CASSRGLAGETQYF.

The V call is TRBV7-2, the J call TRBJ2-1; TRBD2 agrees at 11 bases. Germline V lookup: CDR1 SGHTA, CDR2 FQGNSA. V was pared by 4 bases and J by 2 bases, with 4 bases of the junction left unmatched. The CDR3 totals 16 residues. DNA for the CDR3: TGTGCCAGCAGCTCCCGGACTAGCGGGCCCTACAATGAGCAGTTCTTC. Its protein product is CASSSRTSGPYNEQFF.

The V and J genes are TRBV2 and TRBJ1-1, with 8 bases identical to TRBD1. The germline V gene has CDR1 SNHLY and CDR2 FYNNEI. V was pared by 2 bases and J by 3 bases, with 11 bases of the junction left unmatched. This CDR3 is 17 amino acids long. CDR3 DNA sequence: TGTGCCAGCAGTGAATTTTCAGGGGGCGCAGGGGACACTGAAGCTTTCTTT. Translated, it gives CASSEFSGGAGDTEAFF.

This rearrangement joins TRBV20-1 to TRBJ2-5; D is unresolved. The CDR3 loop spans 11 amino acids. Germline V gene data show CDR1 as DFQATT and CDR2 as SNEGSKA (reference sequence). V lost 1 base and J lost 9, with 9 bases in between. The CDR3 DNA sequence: TGCAGTGCTAGAGCGAGTCGAGCCCAGTACTTC. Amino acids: CSARASRAQYF.

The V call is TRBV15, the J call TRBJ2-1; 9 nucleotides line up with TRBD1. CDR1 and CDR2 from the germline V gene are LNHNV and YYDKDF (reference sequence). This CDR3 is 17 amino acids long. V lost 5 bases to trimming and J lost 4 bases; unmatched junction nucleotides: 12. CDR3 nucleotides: TGTGCCACCAGCGCTGGCCCCGGGACAGGGCGTTACAATGAGCAGTTCTTC. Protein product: CATSAGPGTGRYNEQFF.

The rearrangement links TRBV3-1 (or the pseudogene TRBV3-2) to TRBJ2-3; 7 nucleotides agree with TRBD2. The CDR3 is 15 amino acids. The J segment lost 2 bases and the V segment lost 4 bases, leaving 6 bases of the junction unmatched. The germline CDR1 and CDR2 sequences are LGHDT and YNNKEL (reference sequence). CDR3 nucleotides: TGTGCCAGCAGCCGGGGGGGATCCAACACAGATACGCAGTATTTT. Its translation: CASSRGGSNTDTQYF.

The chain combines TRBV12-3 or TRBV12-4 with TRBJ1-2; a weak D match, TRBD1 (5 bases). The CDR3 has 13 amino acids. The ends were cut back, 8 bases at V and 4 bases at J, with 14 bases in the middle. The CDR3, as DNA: TGTGCCAGCGCCGACAGCGCAACCTATGGCTACACCTTC. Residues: CASADSATYGYTF.

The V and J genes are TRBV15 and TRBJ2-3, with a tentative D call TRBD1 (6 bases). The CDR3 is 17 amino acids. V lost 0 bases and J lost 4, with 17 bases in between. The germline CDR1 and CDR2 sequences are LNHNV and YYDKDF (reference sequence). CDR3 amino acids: CATSRDGGTRGADTQYF. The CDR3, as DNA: TGTGCCACCAGCAGAGATGGGGGCACTCGAGGCGCAGATACGCAGTATTTT. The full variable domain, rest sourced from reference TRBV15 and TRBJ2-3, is DAMVIQNPRYQVTQFGKPVTLSCSQTLNHNVMYWYQQKSSQAPKLLFHYYDKDFNNEADTPDNFQSRRPNTSFCFLDIRSPGLGDTAMYLCATSRDGGTRGADTQYFGPGTRLTVL.

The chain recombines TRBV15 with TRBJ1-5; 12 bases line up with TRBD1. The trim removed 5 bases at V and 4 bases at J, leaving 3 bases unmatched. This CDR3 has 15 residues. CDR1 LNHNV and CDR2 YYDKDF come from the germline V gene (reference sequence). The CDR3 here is CATSGDRGPNQPQHF. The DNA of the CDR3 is TGTGCCACCAGCGGGGACAGGGGGCCAAATCAGCCCCAGCATTTT.

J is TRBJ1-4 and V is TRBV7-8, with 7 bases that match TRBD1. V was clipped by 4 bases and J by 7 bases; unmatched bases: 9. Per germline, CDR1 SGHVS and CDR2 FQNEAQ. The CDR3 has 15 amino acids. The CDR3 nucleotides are TGTGCCAGCAGCTCCCGGACAGGCTATTCTGAAAAACTGTTTTTT. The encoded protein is CASSSRTGYSEKLFF. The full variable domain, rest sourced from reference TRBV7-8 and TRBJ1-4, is GAGVSQSPRYKVAKRGQDVALRCDPISGHVSLFWYQQALGQGPEFLTYFQNEAQLDKSGLPSDRFFAERPEGSVSTLKIQRTQQEDSAVYLCASSSRTGYSEKLFFGSGTQLSVL.

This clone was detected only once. The CDR3 protein is CASSYSGGNAGNTIYF. The CDR3 bases are TGTGCCAGCAGTTACTCGGGGGGAAATGCTGGAAACACCATATATTTT. The J gene is TRBJ1-3, the V gene TRBV6-5; D perhaps matches TRBD1 (5 bases). This CDR3 is built from 16 residues. V shed 0 bases and J shed 2 bases, with 11 bases lying between them. Germline assignment: CDR1 MNHEY and CDR2 SVGAGI.

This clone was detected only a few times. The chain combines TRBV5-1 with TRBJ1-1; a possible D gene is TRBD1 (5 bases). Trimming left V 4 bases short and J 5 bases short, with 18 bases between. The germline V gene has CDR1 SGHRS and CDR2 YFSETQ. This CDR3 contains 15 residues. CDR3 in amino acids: CASSPEWARGTEAFF. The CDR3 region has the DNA TGCGCCAGCAGCCCTGAGTGGGCCCGGGGGACTGAAGCTTTCTTT.

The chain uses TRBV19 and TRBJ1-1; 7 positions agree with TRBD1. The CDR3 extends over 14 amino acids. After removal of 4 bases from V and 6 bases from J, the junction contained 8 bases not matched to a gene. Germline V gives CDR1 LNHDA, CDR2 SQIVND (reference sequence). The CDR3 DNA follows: TGTGCCAGTAGTACCCGACAGGGCCATCCTGAAGCTTTCTTT. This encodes CASSTRQGHPEAFF.

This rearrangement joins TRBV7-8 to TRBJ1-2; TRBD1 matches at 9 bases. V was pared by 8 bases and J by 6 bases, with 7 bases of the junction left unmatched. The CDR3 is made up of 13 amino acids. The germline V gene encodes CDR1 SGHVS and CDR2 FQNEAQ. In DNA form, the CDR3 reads TGTGCCAGCCGAGTTACAGGGGGCAATGGCTACACCTTC. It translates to CASRVTGGNGYTF.

CDR3 protein: CASTGGGGAEETQYF. CDR3 in DNA: TGTGCCAGCACCGGCGGGGGGGGCGCGGAAGAGACCCAGTACTTC. J is TRBJ2-5 and V is TRBV7-9; 9 nucleotides line up with TRBD2. The CDR3 consists of 15 residues. Trimming removed 7 bases from V and 3 bases from J; junction bases left unmatched: 9. Per germline, CDR1 SEHNR and CDR2 FQNEAQ (reference sequence).

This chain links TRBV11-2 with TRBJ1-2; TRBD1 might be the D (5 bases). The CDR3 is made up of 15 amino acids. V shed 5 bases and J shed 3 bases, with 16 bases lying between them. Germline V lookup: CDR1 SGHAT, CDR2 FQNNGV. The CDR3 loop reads CASSTDQGLYYGYTF. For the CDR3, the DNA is TGTGCCAGCAGCACTGATCAGGGCCTTTACTATGGCTACACCTTC. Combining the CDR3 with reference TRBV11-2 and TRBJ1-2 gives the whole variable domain EAGVAQSPRYKIIEKRQSVAFWCNPISGHATLYWYQQILGQGPKLLIQFQNNGVVDDSQLPKDRFSAERLKGVDSTLKIQPAKLEDSAVYLCASSTDQGLYYGYTFGSGTRLTVV.

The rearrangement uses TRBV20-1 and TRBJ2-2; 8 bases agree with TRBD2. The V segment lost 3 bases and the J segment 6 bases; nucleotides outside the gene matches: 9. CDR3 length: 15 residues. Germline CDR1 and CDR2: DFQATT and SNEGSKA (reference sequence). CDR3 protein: CSASVPGLEAGELFF. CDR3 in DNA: TGCAGTGCTAGTGTACCGGGACTAGAGGCCGGGGAGCTGTTTTTT.

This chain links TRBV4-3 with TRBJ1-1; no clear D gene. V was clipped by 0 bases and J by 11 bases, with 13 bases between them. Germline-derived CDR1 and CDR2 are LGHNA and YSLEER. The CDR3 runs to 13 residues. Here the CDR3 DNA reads TGCGCCAGCAGCCAAGATCGTTGGCATAAGGCTTTCTTT. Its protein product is CASSQDRWHKAFF.